This is a list of T cell receptor beta chains from one sample in a study of PD-1 blockade in classical Hodgkin lymphoma. Sequencing was performed with immunoSEQ multiplex PCR; in TCRdb, only in-frame clones are kept and a portion is missing. The table has 23,000 or so clones, more than 75% seen once. The sequenced sample was peripheral blood mononuclear cells (PBMCs), obtained before the fourth cycle of nivolumab. The receptors shown here come from a human donor with classical Hodgkin lymphoma. CDR3s include the opening cysteine and the closing phenylalanine or tryptophan. A D gene is named only where the DNA matches it firmly. Not all rows give a size; the values are once, few, many and, for expanded clones, a class.

v_call	d_call	clone_size	j_call	cdr3_nt	cdr3_aa
TRBV6-1	.	once	TRBJ1-1	TGTGCCAGTAGCCGGGAGATTAGGACTGAAGCTTTCTTT	CASSREIRTEAFF
TRBV27	.	.	TRBJ1-1	TGTGCCAGCAGTTTATCTCAGGGGTACACTGAAGCTTTCTTT	CASSLSQGYTEAFF
TRBV30	.	.	TRBJ1-1	TGTGCCCGGGGGCGAATGAACACTGAAGCTTTCTTT	CARGRMNTEAFF
TRBV9	.	.	TRBJ2-2	TGTGCCAGCAGCGACCCCCTTCGGTACACCGGGGAGCTGTTTTTT	CASSDPLRYTGELFF
TRBV5-4	.	.	TRBJ2-3	TGTGCCAGCAAGGCGGGGCCTAGCACAGATACGCAGTATTTT	CASKAGPSTDTQYF
TRBV11-3	.	few	TRBJ1-6	TGTGCCAGCAGCTACAGGATGTATAATTCACCCCTCCACTTT	CASSYRMYNSPLHF
TRBV5-5	.	once	TRBJ1-5	TGTGCCAGCAGCTTGGATCCGGGGGGCAATCAGCCCCAGCATTTT	CASSLDPGGNQPQHF
TRBV30	.	.	TRBJ1-4	TGTGCCTGTAAGACGGTAGCTAATGAAAAACTGTTTTTT	CACKTVANEKLFF
TRBV6-5	TRBD1	.	TRBJ1-1	TGTGCCAGCAGTTACTCGAAGGGGGCGGGAACTGAAGCTTTCTTT	CASSYSKGAGTEAFF
TRBV30	.	.	TRBJ2-7	TGTGCCTGGAGTGACGCTTACGAGCAGTACTTC	CAWSDAYEQYF
TRBV6-1	.	.	TRBJ2-7	TGTGCCAGCAGTGAAGCGCTTCTCCAGAAAATGGTGGGGGACTCCTACGAGCAGTACTTC	CASSEALLQKMVGDSYEQYF
TRBV30	.	.	TRBJ2-3	TGTGCCTGGAGAAAGAGGCAGAGCACAGATACGCAGTATTTT	CAWRKRQSTDTQYF
TRBV7-9	TRBD1	.	TRBJ1-2	TGTGCCAGCAGCTTGGGACAGCACGCCCTTCGAGGCTACACCTTC	CASSLGQHALRGYTF
TRBV18	TRBD1	.	TRBJ2-3	TGTGCCAGCTCACCAGACAGGGGAGAAACAGATACGCAGTATTTT	CASSPDRGETDTQYF
TRBV30	.	medium-sized	TRBJ2-2	TGTGCCTGGAGGAGGCCTGGGGGCACCGGGGAGCTGTTTTTT	CAWRRPGGTGELFF
TRBV9	TRBD2	.	TRBJ2-5	TGTGCCAGCAGCCCCTCAGCGGGGGGCAGCCAAGAGACCCAGTACTTC	CASSPSAGGSQETQYF
TRBV6-1	.	.	TRBJ2-3	TGTGCCAGCCTGGAGAGACTACCTACAGATACGCAGTATTTT	CASLERLPTDTQYF
TRBV7-8	.	.	TRBJ2-3	TGTGCCAGCAGCTTATCTGGGTTCAGGGTGGATACGCAGTATTTT	CASSLSGFRVDTQYF
TRBV5-5	TRBD1	.	TRBJ2-7	TGTGCCAGCAGCTTGACAGGGGGCCACGAGCAGTACTTC	CASSLTGGHEQYF
TRBV19	.	.	TRBJ1-5	TGTGCCAGTAGTGGGGGGTGGACTCAGCCCCAGCATTTT	CASSGGWTQPQHF
TRBV2	.	once	TRBJ1-2	TGTGCCAGCAGTGGGCCTTCGGGGGGCTACTATGGCTACACCTTC	CASSGPSGGYYGYTF
TRBV30	.	.	TRBJ1-1	TGTGCCTGGACGACGGGGTGGGGAAAAGCTTTCTTT	CAWTTGWGKAFF
TRBV7-3	.	.	TRBJ2-3	TGTGCCAGCAGCCTAAGGGGCCGGCGCCCAGATACGCAGTATTTT	CASSLRGRRPDTQYF
TRBV11-3	TRBD2	.	TRBJ2-6	TGTGCCAGCACCCTAGCGGGGTCAGGCTCTGGGGCCAACGTCCTGACTTTC	CASTLAGSGSGANVLTF
TRBV6-5	.	once	TRBJ2-3	TGTGCCAGCAACCATATTCAGTTGGGCGCAGATACGCAGTATTTT	CASNHIQLGADTQYF
TRBV11-2	.	.	TRBJ1-2	TGTGCCAGCAGCTTATCAACAGGAAACTATGGCTACACCTTC	CASSLSTGNYGYTF
TRBV2	.	.	TRBJ1-1	TGTGCCAGCAGCCAGACTGAAGCTTTCTTT	CASSQTEAFF
TRBV4-1	.	large	TRBJ1-3	TGCGCCAGCAGCCAAGTGACAGGAGGAAACACCATATATTTT	CASSQVTGGNTIYF
TRBV2	TRBD1	.	TRBJ2-3	TGTGCCAGCAGTGAAGCACAGGGGATAATCAACATGAAGTATTTT	CASSEAQGIINMKYF
TRBV30	.	.	TRBJ1-4	TGTGCCTGGAGTCAGGGTGAAAAACTGTTTTTT	CAWSQGEKLFF
TRBV19	.	.	TRBJ2-7	TGTGCCAGTAGTCCCCCTTCCTCCTCCTACGAGCAGTACTTC	CASSPPSSSYEQYF
TRBV9	.	.	TRBJ2-7	TGTGCCAGCAGCCCACGACCCCGAGGGGCGGTACTGCACGAGCAGTACTTC	CASSPRPRGAVLHEQYF
TRBV5-1	TRBD1	.	TRBJ2-3	TGCGCCAGCAGCTTGTCCGGGACAGGTCCAACAGATACGCAGTATTTT	CASSLSGTGPTDTQYF
TRBV20-1	.	.	TRBJ2-1	TGCAGTGTACGAGACCCGCGGGAGCAGTTCTTC	CSVRDPREQFF
TRBV5-1	TRBD2	.	TRBJ2-7	TGCGCCAGCAGCACCGGGACTAGCGGGAGCACTCAGTACTTC	CASSTGTSGSTQYF